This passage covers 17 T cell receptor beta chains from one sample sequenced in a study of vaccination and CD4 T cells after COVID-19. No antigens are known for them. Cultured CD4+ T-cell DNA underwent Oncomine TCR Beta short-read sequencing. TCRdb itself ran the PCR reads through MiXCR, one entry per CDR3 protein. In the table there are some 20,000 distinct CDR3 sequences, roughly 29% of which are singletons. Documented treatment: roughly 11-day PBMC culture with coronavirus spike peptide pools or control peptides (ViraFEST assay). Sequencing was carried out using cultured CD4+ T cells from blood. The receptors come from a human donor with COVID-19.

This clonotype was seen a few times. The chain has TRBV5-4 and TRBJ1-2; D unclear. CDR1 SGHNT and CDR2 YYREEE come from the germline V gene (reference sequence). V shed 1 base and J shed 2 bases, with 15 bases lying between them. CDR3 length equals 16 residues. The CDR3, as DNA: TGTGCCAGCAGCTTGAGCGTGTCAGCACTGAACTATGGCTACACCTTC. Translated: CASSLSVSALNYGYTF.

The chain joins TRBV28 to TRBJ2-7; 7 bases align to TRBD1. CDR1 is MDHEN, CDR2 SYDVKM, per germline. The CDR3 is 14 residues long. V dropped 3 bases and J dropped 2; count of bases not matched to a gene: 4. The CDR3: CASSFQGETYEQYF. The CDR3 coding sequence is TGTGCCAGCAGTTTCCAGGGGGAGACCTACGAGCAGTACTTC. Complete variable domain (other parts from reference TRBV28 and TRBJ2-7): DVKVTQSSRYLVKRTGEKVFLECVQDMDHENMFWYRQDPGLGLRLIYFSYDVKMKEKGDIPEGYSVSREKKERFSLILESASTNQTSMYLCASSFQGETYEQYFGPGTRLTVT.

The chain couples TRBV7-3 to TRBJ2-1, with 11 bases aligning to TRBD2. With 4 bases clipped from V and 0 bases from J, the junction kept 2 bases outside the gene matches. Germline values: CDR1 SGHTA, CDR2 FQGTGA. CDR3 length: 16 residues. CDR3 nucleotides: TGTGCCAGCAGCTCGCTAGCGGGGGGCTCCTACAATGAGCAGTTCTTC. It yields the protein CASSSLAGGSYNEQFF. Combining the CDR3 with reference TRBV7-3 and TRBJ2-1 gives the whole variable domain GAGVSQTPSNKVTEKGKYVELRCDPISGHTALYWYRQSLGQGPEFLIYFQGTGAADDSGLPNDRFFAVRPEGSVSTLKIQRTERGDSAVYLCASSSLAGGSYNEQFFGPGTRLTVL.

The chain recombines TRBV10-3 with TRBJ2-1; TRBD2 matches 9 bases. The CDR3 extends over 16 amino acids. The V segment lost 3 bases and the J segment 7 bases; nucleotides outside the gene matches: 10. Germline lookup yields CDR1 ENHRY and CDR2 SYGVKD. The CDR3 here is CAISDMAGGPRNEQFF. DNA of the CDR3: TGTGCCATCAGTGACATGGCGGGGGGGCCGCGTAATGAGCAGTTCTTC.

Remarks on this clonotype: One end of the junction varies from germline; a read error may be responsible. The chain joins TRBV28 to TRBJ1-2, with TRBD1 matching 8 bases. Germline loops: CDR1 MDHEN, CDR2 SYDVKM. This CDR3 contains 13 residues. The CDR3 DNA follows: TGTGCCAGCAGGGCGACAGGGGTCTATAGCTACACCTTC. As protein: CASRATGVYSYTF.

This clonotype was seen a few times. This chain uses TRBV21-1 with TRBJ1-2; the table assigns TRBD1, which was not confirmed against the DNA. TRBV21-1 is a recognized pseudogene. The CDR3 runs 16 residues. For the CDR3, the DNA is TGTGCCAGCAGCAACCGGAGAGGGGGACCTCGCTATGGCTACACCTTC. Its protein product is CASSNRRGGPRYGYTF.

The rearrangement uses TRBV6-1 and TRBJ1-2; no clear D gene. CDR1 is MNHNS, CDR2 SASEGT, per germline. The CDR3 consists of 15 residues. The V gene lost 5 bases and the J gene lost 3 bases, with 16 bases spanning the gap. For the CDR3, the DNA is TGTGCCAGCAGTACCTTAACGGAGAGCCACTATGGCTACACCTTC. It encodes CASSTLTESHYGYTF.

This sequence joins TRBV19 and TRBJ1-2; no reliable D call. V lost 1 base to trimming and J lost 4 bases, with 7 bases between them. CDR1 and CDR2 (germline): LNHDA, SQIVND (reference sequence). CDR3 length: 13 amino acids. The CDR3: CASSIAGFYGYTF. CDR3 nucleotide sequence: TGTGCCAGTAGTATAGCCGGCTTCTATGGCTACACCTTC. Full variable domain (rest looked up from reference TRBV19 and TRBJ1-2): DGGITQSPKYLFRKEGQNVTLSCEQNLNHDAMYWYRQDPGQGLRLIYYSQIVNDFQKGDIAEGYSVSREKKESFPLTVTSAQKNPTAFYLCASSIAGFYGYTFGSGTRLTVV.

The CDR3 loop is CASSSGTHFPDTQYF. The DNA of the CDR3 is TGTGCCAGCAGCTCCGGGACACATTTTCCAGATACGCAGTATTTT. The V call is TRBV5-4, the J call TRBJ2-3; D is possibly TRBD1 (6 bases). Germline CDR1 reads SGHNT; CDR2 reads YYREEE (reference sequence). The CDR3 is 15 residues long. Trimming removed 3 bases from V and 4 bases from J, with 15 bases in between.

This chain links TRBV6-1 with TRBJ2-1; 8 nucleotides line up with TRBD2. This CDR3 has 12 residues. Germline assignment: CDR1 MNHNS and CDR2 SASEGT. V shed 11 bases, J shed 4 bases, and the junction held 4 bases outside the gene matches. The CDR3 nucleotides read TGTGCCGTCCGGGGGGGGTACAATGAGCAGTTCTTC. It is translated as CAVRGGYNEQFF.

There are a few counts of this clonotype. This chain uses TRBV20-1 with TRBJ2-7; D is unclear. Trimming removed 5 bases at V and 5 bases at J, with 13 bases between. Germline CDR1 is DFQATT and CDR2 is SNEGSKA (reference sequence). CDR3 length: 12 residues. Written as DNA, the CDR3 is TGCAGTGCTCCTCCGATGGGTAACGAGCAGTACTTC. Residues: CSAPPMGNEQYF.

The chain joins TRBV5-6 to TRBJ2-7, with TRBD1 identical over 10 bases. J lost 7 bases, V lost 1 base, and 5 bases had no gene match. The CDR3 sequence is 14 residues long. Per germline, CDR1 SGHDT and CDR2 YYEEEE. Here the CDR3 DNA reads TGTGCCAGCAGCTTGTGGACAGGGGGATCTGAGCAGTACTTC. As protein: CASSLWTGGSEQYF.

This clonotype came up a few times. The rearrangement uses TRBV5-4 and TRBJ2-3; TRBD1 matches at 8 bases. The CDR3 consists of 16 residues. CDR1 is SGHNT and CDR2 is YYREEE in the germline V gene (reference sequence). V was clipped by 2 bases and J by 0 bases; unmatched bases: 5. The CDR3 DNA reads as TGTGCCAGCAGCTTAGGACAGGGATCCAGCACAGATACGCAGTATTTT. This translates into CASSLGQGSSTDTQYF.

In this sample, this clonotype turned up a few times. Here the CDR3 DNA reads TGCAGTGCGTCGGCGGCAGGAAGGAATCAGCCCCAGCATTTT. Amino acid sequence: CSASAAGRNQPQHF. The chain joins TRBV20-1 to TRBJ1-5; no clear D. Germline V gene lookup returns CDR1 DFQATT and CDR2 SNEGSKA (reference sequence). This CDR3 contains 14 residues. Trimming shortened V by 6 bases and J by 4 bases, and 16 bases separated the two germline ends.

CDR3 coding DNA: TGTGCCAGCAGCCGGGACCTCAATTCCTATGAGCAGTTCTTC. This translates into CASSRDLNSYEQFF. The chain recombines TRBV7-9 with TRBJ2-1; D is tentatively TRBD1 or TRBD2 (5 bases each). The V gene's germline CDR1 is SEHNR and CDR2 FQNEAQ (reference sequence). The CDR3 runs 14 residues. V gave up 5 bases and J gave up 8 bases, with 16 bases separating them.

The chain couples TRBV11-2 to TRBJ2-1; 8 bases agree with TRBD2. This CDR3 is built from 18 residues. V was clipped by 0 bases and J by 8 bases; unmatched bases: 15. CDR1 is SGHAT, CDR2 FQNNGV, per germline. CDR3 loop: CASSLDNAAGGLRDEQFF. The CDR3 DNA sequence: TGTGCCAGCAGCTTAGATAACGCGGCGGGGGGCCTCCGGGATGAGCAGTTCTTC.

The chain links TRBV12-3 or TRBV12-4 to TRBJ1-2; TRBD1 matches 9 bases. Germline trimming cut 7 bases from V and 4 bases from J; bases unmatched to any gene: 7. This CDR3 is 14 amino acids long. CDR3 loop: CASTLQGAGYGYTF. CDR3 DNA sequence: TGTGCCAGCACCCTACAGGGGGCTGGCTATGGCTACACCTTC.